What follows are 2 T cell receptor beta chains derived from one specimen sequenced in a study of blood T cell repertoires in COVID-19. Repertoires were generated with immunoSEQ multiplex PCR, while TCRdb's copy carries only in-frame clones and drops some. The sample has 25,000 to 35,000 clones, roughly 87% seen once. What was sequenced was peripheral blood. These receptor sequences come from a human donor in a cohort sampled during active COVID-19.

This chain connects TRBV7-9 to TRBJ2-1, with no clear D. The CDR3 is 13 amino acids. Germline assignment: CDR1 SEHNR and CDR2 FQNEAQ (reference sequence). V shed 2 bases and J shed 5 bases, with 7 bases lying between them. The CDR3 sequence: CASSLTRDNEQFF. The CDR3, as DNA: TGTGCCAGCAGCTTAACCCGGGACAATGAGCAGTTCTTC.

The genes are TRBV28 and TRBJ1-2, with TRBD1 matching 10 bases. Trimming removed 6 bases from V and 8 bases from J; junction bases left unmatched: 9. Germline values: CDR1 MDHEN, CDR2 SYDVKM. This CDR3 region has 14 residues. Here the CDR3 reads CASSHPRDRGGYTF. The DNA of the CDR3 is TGTGCCAGCAGCCACCCCCGGGACAGGGGAGGCTACACCTTC.